One sample yielded the 10 T cell receptor beta chains listed below, sequenced in a study of T cell responses to AZD1222 COVID-19 vaccine. Some clones are missing from TCRdb's copy, which holds only in-frame ones; the method was immunoSEQ multiplex PCR. Here the sample spans about 140,000 clones, roughly 90% being singletons. Here the sequenced sample was peripheral blood, taken on day 0 of AZD1222 vaccination. Receptors were obtained from an adult in good health.

J is TRBJ2-2 and V is TRBV28; D is possibly TRBD1 (5 bases). V dropped 3 bases and J dropped 4 bases, with 12 bases sitting between them. This CDR3 contains 15 residues. Germline values: CDR1 MDHEN, CDR2 SYDVKM. CDR3 loop: CASSFGRAITGELFF. CDR3 sequence (DNA): TGTGCCAGCAGTTTTGGCAGGGCGATCACCGGGGAGCTGTTTTTT.

The V gene is TRBV6-1, the J gene TRBJ1-5; a possible D gene is TRBD1 (6 bases). Trimming shortened V by 0 bases and J by 2 bases, and 8 bases separated the two germline ends. The CDR3 runs 15 residues. The germline V gene has CDR1 MNHNS and CDR2 SASEGT. Here the CDR3 DNA reads TGTGCCAGCAGTGAAGCAGGGGGGCGCAATCAGCCCCAGCATTTT. Its protein is CASSEAGGRNQPQHF.

The rearrangement joins TRBV29-1 to TRBJ2-1, with 8 nucleotides matching TRBD2. The germline V gene has CDR1 SQVTM and CDR2 ANQGSEA. The CDR3 loop spans 14 amino acids. V shed 5 bases, J shed 8 bases, and the junction held 11 bases outside the gene matches. In nucleotides, the CDR3 is TGCAGCGTTATAGCGGGAATGGGAACGGATGAGCAGTTCTTC. It specifies CSVIAGMGTDEQFF.

CDR3 in DNA: TGTGCCAGCAGCCCGGGGGGAACTGGCACTGAAGCTTTCTTT. This translates into CASSPGGTGTEAFF. The chain joins TRBV7-3 to TRBJ1-1; D possibly corresponds to TRBD1 (5 bases). The germline V gene encodes CDR1 SGHTA and CDR2 FQGTGA. Trimming stripped 5 bases from V and 4 bases from J, with 14 bases between. The CDR3 covers 14 residues.

The chain uses TRBV6-5 and TRBJ1-3, with D tentatively TRBD1 (5 bases). Trimming removed 8 bases at V and 4 bases at J, with 12 bases between. The V gene's germline CDR1 is MNHEY and CDR2 SVGAGI. The CDR3 consists of 13 residues. The CDR3 loop reads CASPRDAGNTIYF. The CDR3 DNA sequence: TGTGCCAGCCCAAGGGACGCCGGAAACACCATATATTTT.

The V call is TRBV4-3, the J call TRBJ2-2; D remains ambiguous. The CDR3 length is 14 residues. Trimming cost V 2 bases and J 3 bases, with 7 bases left between them. Per the germline V gene, CDR1 is LGHNA and CDR2 is YSLEER. The chain's CDR3 is CASSQFKDTGELFF. The CDR3, as DNA: TGCGCCAGCAGCCAATTTAAGGACACCGGGGAGCTGTTTTTT.

This clone came up once. The rearrangement links TRBV7-3 to TRBJ2-7, with TRBD1 identical over 10 bases. V lost 1 base to trimming and J lost 3 bases; unmatched junction nucleotides: 9. The germline CDR1 and CDR2 sequences are SGHTA and FQGTGA. This CDR3 comprises 17 residues. CDR3 sequence (DNA): TGTGCCAGCAGCTTAAGGCTAATCGGGACAGGGGACTACGAGCAGTACTTC. Protein product: CASSLRLIGTGDYEQYF.

Only one count was recorded for this clone. V gene TRBV19 combines with J gene TRBJ1-1, with a weak D call TRBD1 (6 bases). In germline, CDR1 is LNHDA, CDR2 SQIVND (reference sequence). V shed 6 bases and J shed 11 bases, with 16 bases lying between them. This CDR3 contains 12 residues. The CDR3 here is CASSLGGARAFF. The DNA of the CDR3 is TGTGCCAGTAGCCTTGGGGGGGCGCGGGCTTTCTTT.

CDR3 nucleotide sequence: TGTGCCAGCAGCCAGTCATGGAGCACTGAAGCTTTCTTT. It codes for CASSQSWSTEAFF. V and J are TRBV4-2 and TRBJ1-1; D remains ambiguous. The germline V and J ends were trimmed by 3 bases and 4 bases, with 9 bases remaining between them. This CDR3 has 13 amino acids. Germline loops: CDR1 LGHNA, CDR2 YNFKEQ.

The chain couples TRBV5-8 to TRBJ2-5; TRBD2 matches 15 bases. The junction had 1 base not matched to a gene; V was cut back by 2 bases and J by 5 bases. The CDR3 runs 15 residues. Germline lookup yields CDR1 SGHTS and CDR2 YDEGEE. The CDR3 sequence: CASSFGLAGGETQYF. DNA for the CDR3: TGTGCCAGCAGCTTTGGACTAGCGGGAGGGGAGACCCAGTACTTC.